The T cell receptor (beta chain) described here comes from a study of blood T cell repertoires in COVID-19. Data came from immunoSEQ multiplex PCR; TCRdb stores just in-frame clones and leaves some out. The data show over 150,000 clones, with over 80% seen just once and roughly 9.2% held by the top ten. J gave up 4 bases and V 6 bases, and 8 bases lay outside the gene matches. Germline assignment: CDR1 SNHLY and CDR2 FYNNEI. The CDR3 covers 14 residues. The chain is built from TRBV2 and TRBJ1-2; 7 bases line up with TRBD1. What was sequenced was peripheral blood. The source is a woman older than 75 with active or convalescent COVID-19. The CDR3, as DNA: TGTGCCAGCAGCGATCAGGGACAGCGCTATGGCTACACCTTC. This codes for CASSDQGQRYGYTF.